Following are 28 T cell receptor beta chains from one sample sequenced in a study of blood T cell repertoires in COVID-19. Data came from immunoSEQ multiplex PCR; TCRdb stores just in-frame clones and leaves some out. The table lists about 480,000 clones, 89% of them singletons. Sequenced sample: peripheral blood. These receptors originate from a young man with COVID-19, enrolled during active disease.

The rearrangement links TRBV7-8 to TRBJ1-3, with D perhaps TRBD1 (6 bases). Germline assignment: CDR1 SGHVS and CDR2 FQNEAQ. V shed 4 bases and J shed 4 bases, with 11 bases lying between them. This CDR3 region has 14 residues. The CDR3 sequence: CASSSRGGGNTIYF. The CDR3 nucleotides are TGTGCCAGCAGCTCCCGGGGGGGCGGAAACACCATATATTTT.

This clone was detected a few times. This chain uses TRBV18 with TRBJ1-1, with D perhaps TRBD1 (6 bases). Trimming removed 8 bases from V and 1 base from J, with 11 bases in between. The CDR3 contains 13 residues. CDR1 is KGHSH and CDR2 is LQKENI in the germline V gene. The CDR3 region is CASTGQSNTEAFF. The CDR3 nucleotides read TGTGCCAGCACTGGACAGTCGAACACTGAAGCTTTCTTT.

This rearrangement joins TRBV19 to TRBJ2-2; TRBD2 is a possible D gene (6 bases). Germline V gives CDR1 LNHDA, CDR2 SQIVND (reference sequence). CDR3 length: 14 residues. Deletions cut 7 bases from V and 1 base from J, with 10 bases between. The CDR3 protein is CASKTGGNTGELFF. CDR3 coding DNA: TGTGCCAGTAAAACCGGGGGGAACACCGGGGAGCTGTTTTTT.

J is TRBJ2-7 and V is TRBV11-3; D is unresolved. V dropped 5 bases and J dropped 5 bases, with 10 bases sitting between them. Germline assignment: CDR1 SGHNT and CDR2 YENEEA. The CDR3 is 12 residues long. CDR3 sequence reads: CASSALRDEQYF. The CDR3 region has the DNA TGTGCCAGCAGCGCGCTCCGGGACGAGCAGTACTTC. The whole variable domain, filled in from reference TRBV11-3 and TRBJ2-7, reads EAGVVQSPRYKIIEKKQPVAFWCNPISGHNTLYWYLQNLGQGPELLIRYENEEAVDDSQLPKDRFSAERLKGVDSTLKIQPAELGDSAVYLCASSALRDEQYFGPGTRLTVT.

The J gene is TRBJ2-5, the V gene TRBV28, with 16 bases matching TRBD2. Losses at the gene ends were 8 bases for V and 5 bases for J; bases not matched to a gene: 11. The CDR3 spans 17 residues. Germline lookup yields CDR1 MDHEN and CDR2 SYDVKM. This CDR3 is CASQVGGLAGGEETQYF. The DNA for the CDR3 is TGTGCCAGCCAAGTGGGGGGACTAGCGGGAGGGGAGGAGACCCAGTACTTC.

The rearrangement uses TRBV4-1 and TRBJ2-7, with D possibly being TRBD1 (7 bases). The CDR3 runs 13 residues. V was clipped by 6 bases and J by 2 bases, with 11 bases between them. The germline V gene has CDR1 MGHRA and CDR2 YSYEKL. CDR3 in DNA: TGCGCCAGCAGTTTCAGGGGGGCCTACGAGCAGTACTTC. Translation gives CASSFRGAYEQYF.

The chain links TRBV7-2 to TRBJ2-1, with TRBD2 identical over 11 bases. CDR1 is SGHTA, CDR2 FQGNSA, per germline. The J segment lost 6 bases and the V segment lost 5 bases, leaving 9 bases of the junction unmatched. This CDR3 comprises 16 residues. The chain's CDR3 is CASSRLAGGVGNEQFF. As DNA, the CDR3 is TGTGCCAGCAGCCGTTTAGCGGGAGGGGTTGGCAATGAGCAGTTCTTC.

V gene TRBV9 combines with J gene TRBJ1-1; 7 positions agree with TRBD1. The germline gives CDR1 SGDLS, CDR2 YYNGEE. The CDR3 extends over 14 amino acids. V lost 5 bases and J lost 1; bases outside the gene matches: 5. The CDR3, as DNA: TGTGCCAGCAGTTCCGGGACAGAGAACACTGAAGCTTTCTTT. Amino acid sequence: CASSSGTENTEAFF.

The V gene is TRBV2, the J gene TRBJ2-6, with D unclear. The V gene lost 4 bases and the J gene lost 4 bases, with 11 bases spanning the gap. The CDR3 length is 15 residues. CDR1 SNHLY and CDR2 FYNNEI come from the germline V gene. CDR3 sequence (DNA): TGTGCCAGCAGTGTTTTAGCAGCCGGGGCCAACGTCCTGACTTTC. It is translated as CASSVLAAGANVLTF.

CDR3 region: CASSLAPGQPQHF. CDR3 nucleotides: TGTGCCAGTAGTCTAGCCCCGGGGCAGCCCCAGCATTTT. V and J are TRBV19 and TRBJ1-5; no firm D call. The CDR3 consists of 13 residues. V was pared by 5 bases and J by 7 bases, with 12 bases between. The germline V gene encodes CDR1 LNHDA and CDR2 SQIVND (reference sequence).

Here the CDR3 DNA reads TGTGCCAGCAGCGTCGAGATGTCACCCTCCTACAATGAGCAGTTCTTC. The encoded protein is CASSVEMSPSYNEQFF. The chain uses TRBV9 and TRBJ2-1; unclear D gene. This CDR3 region has 16 residues. Trimming took 2 bases from V and 0 from J, leaving 12 bases between them. Per germline, CDR1 SGDLS and CDR2 YYNGEE. The whole variable domain, remainder taken from reference TRBV9 and TRBJ2-1, is DSGVTQTPKHLITATGQRVTLRCSPRSGDLSVYWYQQSLDQGLQFLIQYYNGEERAKGNILERFSAQQFPDLHSELNLSSLELGDSALYFCASSVEMSPSYNEQFFGPGTRLTVL.

J is TRBJ2-2 and V is TRBV7-9, with TRBD2 as a possible D gene (5 bases). Germline-derived CDR1 and CDR2 are SEHNR and FQNEAQ (reference sequence). The CDR3 sequence is 13 residues long. V was shortened by 6 bases and J by 4 bases, with 9 bases between the two germline ends. The CDR3 protein is CASSQSGTGELFF. In DNA form, the CDR3 reads TGTGCCAGCAGTCAGAGCGGCACCGGGGAGCTGTTTTTT.

This sequence joins TRBV19 and TRBJ2-2; D remains ambiguous. The CDR3 length is 16 residues. With 4 bases removed from V and 4 bases from J, the gap between germline ends came to 16 bases. Germline V gene lookup returns CDR1 LNHDA and CDR2 SQIVND (reference sequence). CDR3 DNA: TGTGCCAGTAGTACTCGCGGTTCTGAATTCACCGGGGAGCTGTTTTTT. It codes for CASSTRGSEFTGELFF.

The rearrangement uses TRBV19 and TRBJ1-1; 8 bases fit TRBD1. Germline CDR1 is LNHDA and CDR2 is SQIVND (reference sequence). The CDR3 is made up of 14 amino acids. The V segment lost 6 bases and the J segment 4 bases; nucleotides outside the gene matches: 7. The CDR3 is CASRPWTGSTEAFF. CDR3 bases: TGTGCCAGTAGGCCCTGGACAGGGAGCACTGAAGCTTTCTTT.

V usage is TRBV6-1 and J usage is TRBJ1-1; 8 bases agree with TRBD1. Germline assignment: CDR1 MNHNS and CDR2 SASEGT. V trimming: 2 bases; J trimming: 6 bases; junction bases outside the gene matches: 5. This CDR3 is 14 amino acids long. CDR3 in amino acids: CASSEYRTGSEAFF. For the CDR3, the DNA is TGTGCCAGCAGTGAATACCGGACAGGGTCTGAAGCTTTCTTT.

J is TRBJ2-3 and V is TRBV30, with TRBD2 matching 8 bases. The CDR3 extends over 14 amino acids. Trimming cost V 3 bases and J 1 base; bases outside gene matches: 3. CDR1 is GTSNPN and CDR2 is SVGIG in the germline V gene (reference sequence). The CDR3 DNA follows: TGTGCCTGGAGCGTGACTAGCGGCACAGATACGCAGTATTTT. This gives the protein CAWSVTSGTDTQYF.

The J gene is TRBJ2-7, the V gene TRBV7-9; D call uncertain. The CDR3 spans 13 residues. Germline-derived CDR1 and CDR2 are SEHNR and FQNEAQ (reference sequence). V dropped 5 bases and J dropped 3 bases, with 11 bases sitting between them. This CDR3 is CASSQPRSYEQYF. CDR3 sequence (DNA): TGTGCCAGCAGCCAGCCTCGGAGCTACGAGCAGTACTTC.

The chain joins TRBV30 to TRBJ2-3, with D unresolved. CDR3 length: 12 residues. Trimming cost V 0 bases and J 3 bases, with 4 bases left between them. The germline V gene has CDR1 GTSNPN and CDR2 SVGIG (reference sequence). Here the CDR3 reads CAWSVRTDTQYF. The CDR3 coding sequence is TGTGCCTGGAGTGTGAGAACAGATACGCAGTATTTT.

The V and J genes are TRBV6-5 and TRBJ2-2; maybe TRBD2 (6 bases). V shed 2 bases and J shed 4 bases, with 14 bases lying between them. Germline assignment: CDR1 MNHEY and CDR2 SVGAGI. The CDR3 sequence is 16 residues long. The CDR3 DNA is TGTGCCAGCAGTTACAACGGCCCGCGGGGCACCGGGGAGCTGTTTTTT. Amino acid sequence: CASSYNGPRGTGELFF.

The rearrangement links TRBV5-1 to TRBJ2-5; TRBD1 matches 10 bases. Germline values: CDR1 SGHRS, CDR2 YFSETQ. V lost 3 bases, J lost 2 bases, and 4 bases stayed unmatched. This CDR3 comprises 15 residues. The CDR3: CASSYGTGVQETQYF. The CDR3 DNA follows: TGCGCCAGCAGCTACGGGACAGGGGTTCAAGAGACCCAGTACTTC.

This clone has more than one count but fewer than ten. The rearrangement uses TRBV10-3 and TRBJ1-1, with 8 bases fitting TRBD1. The CDR3 covers 16 residues. With 6 bases clipped from V and 1 base from J, the junction kept 10 bases outside the gene matches. The germline V gene encodes CDR1 ENHRY and CDR2 SYGVKD. The CDR3 region has the DNA TGTGCCATCAGGGAAGCCCCAGGGGGCCGGAACACTGAAGCTTTCTTT. It encodes CAIREAPGGRNTEAFF.

V is TRBV25-1 and J is TRBJ2-2; 8 bases match TRBD1. This CDR3 is 15 amino acids long. Germline CDR1 is MGHDK and CDR2 is SYGVNS. V dropped 4 bases and J dropped 0; count of bases not matched to a gene: 1. The CDR3 here is CASSVTGANTGELFF. CDR3 bases: TGTGCCAGCAGTGTGACAGGGGCGAACACCGGGGAGCTGTTTTTT.

The chain joins TRBV19 to TRBJ2-5, with TRBD2 matching over 14 bases. V shed 5 bases and J 2 bases; nucleotides not matched to a gene: 10. CDR1 is LNHDA, CDR2 SQIVND, per germline (reference sequence). This CDR3 comprises 18 residues. The CDR3 DNA follows: TGTGCCAGTAGTCCGACTAGCGGGGGGGCCGGGGGGCAAGAGACCCAGTACTTC. Translated, it gives CASSPTSGGAGGQETQYF.

The gene calls are TRBV4-2 and TRBJ2-3; D is uncertain. CDR1 is LGHNA, CDR2 YNFKEQ, per germline. V was shortened by 0 bases and J by 0 bases, with 10 bases between the two germline ends. This CDR3 comprises 16 residues. The CDR3 here is CASSQDWALSTDTQYF. The CDR3 coding sequence is TGTGCCAGCAGCCAAGATTGGGCGCTGAGCACAGATACGCAGTATTTT.

The V call is TRBV3-1 (or the pseudogene TRBV3-2), the J call TRBJ1-4; no clear D. Germline CDR1 is LGHDT and CDR2 is YNNKEL (reference sequence). Trimming left V 4 bases short and J 7 bases short, with 7 bases between. The CDR3 loop spans 12 amino acids. This chain's CDR3 is CASSRQSEKLFF. The CDR3 DNA sequence: TGTGCCAGCAGCCGACAATCTGAAAAACTGTTTTTT.

The V call is TRBV28, the J call TRBJ2-1; D possibly corresponds to TRBD2 (7 bases). CDR3 length equals 16 residues. Per the germline V gene, CDR1 is MDHEN and CDR2 is SYDVKM. Trimming stripped 8 bases from V and 5 bases from J, with 22 bases between. The CDR3: CASSTIRGLADNEQFF. In nucleotides, the CDR3 is TGTGCCAGCTCCACGATCCGGGGGCTAGCGGACAATGAGCAGTTCTTC.

The gene calls are TRBV6-5 and TRBJ2-5; TRBD2 matches at 8 bases. J was trimmed by 2 bases and V by 4 bases; bases with no gene match: 9. Germline CDR1 is MNHEY and CDR2 is SVGAGI. CDR3 size: 16 residues. In DNA, the CDR3 is TGTGCCAGCAGTTCCCGTAGCGGGGCGCGACAAGAGACCCAGTACTTC. It is translated as CASSSRSGARQETQYF.

This clone was detected once. The gene calls are TRBV7-8 and TRBJ1-2, with a tentative D call TRBD1 (6 bases). CDR3 size: 13 residues. V was shortened by 4 bases and J by 8 bases, with 14 bases between the two germline ends. Germline CDR1 reads SGHVS; CDR2 reads FQNEAQ. This CDR3 is CASSYDRLLGYTF. CDR3 nucleotides: TGTGCCAGCAGCTACGACAGGTTGTTAGGCTACACCTTC.